This T cell receptor (beta chain) was identified in a study of blood T cell repertoires in COVID-19. The V and J ends lost 1 base and 2 bases, in that order; junction bases with no gene match: 3. This CDR3 has 15 residues. Germline V gene sequence: CDR1 SGHNT, CDR2 YYREEE (reference sequence). As handled by the study authors: The assay estimated nucleated cells by amplifying reference gene primers. Profiled with immunoSEQ multiplex PCR; TCRdb holds only in-frame clones, not every one. The DNA gave D and trimming, while V, J and clone size come from that table. The sample has 180,000 or so clones; roughly 86% are singletons.

The sample was PBMCs or T cells enriched from blood (not recorded which). The receptor comes from a man between 35 and 55 years old with acute COVID-19. The chain carries TRBV5-4 and TRBJ2-5; 9 bases are a match to TRBD2. CDR3 amino acids: CASSLTSGHQETQYF. The CDR3 nucleotides are TGTGCCAGCAGCTTGACTAGCGGGCATCAAGAGACCCAGTACTTC.